This record concerns one TCR beta chain sequence. The time point was: after neoadjuvant nivolumab, at surgical resection. This sample was taken from a study of neoadjuvant anti-PD-1 for oral cavity cancer. Per the germline V gene, CDR1 is SGHAT and CDR2 is FQNNGV. This CDR3 has 17 amino acids. Germline trimming cut 2 bases from V and 2 bases from J; bases unmatched to any gene: 4. This table comes from immunoSEQ multiplex PCR, and its TCRdb copy is limited to in-frame clones, with some not included. The sample includes tens of thousands of clones, roughly 45% seen only once; the top ten take around 40%.

Material: tumor tissue, obtained after nivolumab (anti-PD-1) treatment. The receptor was isolated from a person between 40 and 80 years old with oral cavity squamous cell carcinoma. This chain uses TRBV11-2 with TRBJ2-6; 9 bases line up with TRBD1. The CDR3 loop is CASSLRTGAAGANVLTF. DNA for the CDR3: TGTGCCAGCAGCTTAAGGACAGGGGCTGCTGGGGCCAACGTCCTGACTTTC.